Below, 14 T cell receptor beta chains from the same sample are listed, as sequenced in a study of T-cell memory formation after mild COVID-19. One entry per CDR3 protein, called by TCRdb with MiXCR from the 5' RACE reads. This table holds about 440,000 distinct CDR3 sequences, roughly 20% found once. The specimen sequenced was PBMCs or a T cell subset sorted from them (not recorded which). The origin of the receptors is an adult woman who had mild COVID-19 (a few samples of this study predate the infection). Cell type and time point are not known.

The gene calls are TRBV7-3 and TRBJ2-1; 9 nucleotides line up with TRBD2. The ends lost 2 bases at V and 10 bases at J; junction bases unmatched: 12. The CDR3 sequence is 16 residues long. Per germline, CDR1 SGHTA and CDR2 FQGTGA. CDR3 sequence: CASSLAGRGGAGEQFF. CDR3 nucleotide sequence: TGTGCCAGCAGCTTAGCTGGGCGCGGGGGGGCAGGGGAGCAGTTCTTC.

As DNA, the CDR3 is TGCGCCAGCAGCTCAACAGCGGGGACGCAGTATTTT. Protein sequence: CASSSTAGTQYF. The chain employs TRBV5-1 and TRBJ2-3, with TRBD2 identical over 7 bases. CDR3 size: 12 residues. The germline gives CDR1 SGHRS, CDR2 YFSETQ. The V and J ends lost 3 bases and 9 bases, in that order; junction bases with no gene match: 4.

The J gene is TRBJ2-7, the V gene TRBV14; a weak D match, TRBD2 (6 bases). The V gene lost 0 bases and the J gene lost 3 bases, with 24 bases spanning the gap. CDR1 is SGHDN and CDR2 is FVKESK in the germline V gene. This CDR3 has 19 amino acids. The CDR3 DNA reads as TGTGCCAGCAGCCAAGAATCCCTGCACGGACCGACTAGTATCTACGAGCAGTACTTC. Amino acid sequence: CASSQESLHGPTSIYEQYF.

This clonotype was counted ten times or more. The CDR3 DNA is TGCGCCAGCAGCCCTGGGACAGGGGGCACCGGGGAGCTGTTTTTT. It specifies CASSPGTGGTGELFF. The chain combines TRBV5-1 with TRBJ2-2, with TRBD1 identical over 11 bases. V gave up 4 bases and J gave up 4 bases; unmatched junction bases: 3. The CDR3 has 15 residues. Per germline, CDR1 SGHRS and CDR2 YFSETQ.

This chain uses TRBV18 with TRBJ1-1; 8 nucleotides line up with TRBD1. CDR1 is KGHSH, CDR2 LQKENI, per germline. This CDR3 has 14 residues. The V and J ends lost 6 bases and 5 bases, in that order; junction bases with no gene match: 8. The CDR3 reads CASSRQGSGTEAFF. CDR3 nucleotide sequence: TGTGCCAGCTCCCGACAGGGGTCGGGGACTGAAGCTTTCTTT. The entire variable domain, with the rest obtained from reference TRBV18 and TRBJ1-1, is as follows: NAGVMQNPRHLVRRRGQEARLRCSPMKGHSHVYWYRQLPEEGLKFMVYLQKENIIDESGMPKERFSAEFPKEGPSILRIQQVVRGDSAAYFCASSRQGSGTEAFFGQGTRLTVV.

This clonotype was detected a few times. This chain uses TRBV9 with TRBJ2-6; possible D gene TRBD2, 6 bases. The germline gives CDR1 SGDLS, CDR2 YYNGEE. The length of the CDR3 is 17 residues. V was shortened by 4 bases and J by 0 bases, with 14 bases between the two germline ends. The CDR3 spells CASSLLAGFSGANVLTF. The CDR3 DNA is TGTGCCAGCAGCCTCTTGGCGGGGTTCTCTGGGGCCAACGTCCTGACTTTC.

This chain joins TRBV12-3 or TRBV12-4 and TRBJ1-1, with D tentatively TRBD1 (6 bases). V was pared by 1 base and J by 3 bases, with 9 bases between. The CDR3 is 14 amino acids. DNA for the CDR3: TGTGCCAGCAGTTTAGTAAGGGGGGACACTGAAGCTTTCTTT. This encodes CASSLVRGDTEAFF.

V usage is TRBV4-2 and J usage is TRBJ1-4, with 11 bases aligning to TRBD1. CDR1 is LGHNA and CDR2 is YNFKEQ in the germline V gene. Unmatched junction bases numbered 2, after V lost 2 bases and J lost 6 bases. This CDR3 is 15 amino acids long. CDR3 sequence: CASSQPGQGDEKLFF. The CDR3 DNA reads TGTGCCAGCAGCCAACCGGGACAGGGGGATGAAAAACTGTTTTTT.

This clonotype was seen only a few times. This chain joins TRBV7-8 and TRBJ1-2; TRBD1 matches 8 bases. With 6 bases clipped from V and 8 bases from J, the junction kept 5 bases outside the gene matches. Germline values: CDR1 SGHVS, CDR2 FQNEAQ. The CDR3 sequence is 12 residues long. CDR3 residues: CASRRTGYGYTF. DNA of the CDR3: TGTGCCAGCAGGCGGACAGGGTACGGCTACACCTTC.

This clonotype showed up just a few times. V and J are TRBV7-9 and TRBJ2-3; D gene ambiguous. The CDR3 extends over 14 amino acids. V was cut by 4 bases and J by 2 bases, with 10 bases left in between. The V gene's germline CDR1 is SEHNR and CDR2 FQNEAQ (reference sequence). CDR3 in amino acids: CASSSRPDTDTQYF. CDR3 bases: TGTGCCAGCAGCTCCCGGCCGGACACAGATACGCAGTATTTT.

Ten or more counts support this clonotype. This sequence joins TRBV5-5 and TRBJ1-1; a weak D match, TRBD1 (5 bases). Per germline, CDR1 SGHKS and CDR2 YYEKEE (reference sequence). The V end lost 2 bases, the J end lost 5 bases, and 10 bases lay between the germline ends. The CDR3 runs 13 residues. The CDR3: CASSFTGRTEAFF. CDR3 in DNA: TGTGCCAGCAGCTTTACGGGGCGGACTGAAGCTTTCTTT.

The chain joins TRBV3-1 to TRBJ2-3, with 11 nucleotides matching TRBD2. Germline CDR1 LGHDT, CDR2 YNNKEL (reference sequence). This CDR3 is built from 19 residues. V lost 0 bases and J lost 6; bases outside the gene matches: 14. The CDR3 nucleotides read TGTGCCAGCAGCCAAGATCTGGGTATAGCGGGAGGGCCAAGGGATACGCAGTATTTT. Translated: CASSQDLGIAGGPRDTQYF.

The chain recombines TRBV29-1 with TRBJ1-1, with 8 bases fitting TRBD1. This CDR3 is 12 amino acids long. CDR1 SQVTM and CDR2 ANQGSEA come from the germline V gene. The J segment lost 6 bases and the V segment lost 6 bases, leaving 6 bases of the junction unmatched. CDR3 amino acids: CSVYRGFAEAFF. The CDR3 DNA follows: TGCAGCGTCTACAGGGGGTTCGCTGAAGCTTTCTTT.

This chain connects TRBV12-3 or TRBV12-4 to TRBJ2-5, with D perhaps TRBD1 (5 bases). The CDR3 has 14 amino acids. V was pared by 5 bases and J by 1 base, with 11 bases between. CDR3 sequence (DNA): TGTGCCAGCAGTCCGGACAATTCCCAAGAGACCCAGTACTTC. Translation gives CASSPDNSQETQYF.